This T cell receptor beta chain was captured in a study of T cells in Graves' hyperthyroidism and ophthalmopathy. As for the study in general: Peripheral blood was acquired at first diagnosis, ahead of any therapy whatsoever.

Template material for amplifying TCR beta CDR3 regions consisted of RNA transcripts. The study used the HTBI primer set for a first-round RT-PCR of the TCR CDR3. TCRdb recomputed calls from the multiplex PCR reads with MiXCR, one row per CDR3 protein. The data contain around 420,000 distinct CDR3 sequences, 15% to 19% of them singletons. Patients were excluded for uncontrolled infection, other autoimmune disease, pregnancy or lactation. Study results and caveats: Most clonotypes expanded in thyroid above 0.001 were likewise present in blood. The model anticipated ophthalmopathy a median around six months pre-onset.

The germline V gene has CDR1 MNHEY and CDR2 SVGAGI. Trimming at V came to 0 bases and at J to 0 bases, leaving 10 bases not matched to a gene. This CDR3 has 18 amino acids. About this clonotype: Its antigen is unknown.

This receptor was taken from a young woman with Graves' hyperthyroidism. Sequences were obtained from blood. The V gene is TRBV6-5, the J gene TRBJ2-7, with TRBD1 matching over 8 bases. DNA of the CDR3: TGTGCCAGCAGTTACTCCAACATCGGACAGGGCAGCTCCTACGAGCAGTACTTC. This sequence encodes CASSYSNIGQGSSYEQYF.